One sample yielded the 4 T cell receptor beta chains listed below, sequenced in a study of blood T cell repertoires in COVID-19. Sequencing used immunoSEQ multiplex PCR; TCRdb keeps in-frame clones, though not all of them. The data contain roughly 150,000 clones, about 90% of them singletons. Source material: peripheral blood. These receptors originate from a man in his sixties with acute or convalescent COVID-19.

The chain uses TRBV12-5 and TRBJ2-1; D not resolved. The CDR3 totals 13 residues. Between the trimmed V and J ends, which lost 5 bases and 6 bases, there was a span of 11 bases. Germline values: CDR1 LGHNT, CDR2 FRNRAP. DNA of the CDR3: TGTGCTAGTGGTCCGCCCGCAGTCAATGAGCAGTTCTTC. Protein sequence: CASGPPAVNEQFF.

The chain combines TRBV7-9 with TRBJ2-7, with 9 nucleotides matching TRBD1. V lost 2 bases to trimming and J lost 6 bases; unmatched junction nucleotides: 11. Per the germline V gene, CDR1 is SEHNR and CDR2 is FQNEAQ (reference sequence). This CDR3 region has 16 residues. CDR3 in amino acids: CASSLYGDRVKAEQYF. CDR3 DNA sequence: TGTGCCAGCAGCTTATACGGGGACAGGGTAAAAGCCGAGCAGTACTTC.

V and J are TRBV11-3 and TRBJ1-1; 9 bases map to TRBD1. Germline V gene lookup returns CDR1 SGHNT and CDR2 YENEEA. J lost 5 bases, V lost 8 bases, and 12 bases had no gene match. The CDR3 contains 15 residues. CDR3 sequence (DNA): TGTGCCAGCGGCGATTCGACAGGGGGGTCGACTGAAGCTTTCTTT. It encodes CASGDSTGGSTEAFF.

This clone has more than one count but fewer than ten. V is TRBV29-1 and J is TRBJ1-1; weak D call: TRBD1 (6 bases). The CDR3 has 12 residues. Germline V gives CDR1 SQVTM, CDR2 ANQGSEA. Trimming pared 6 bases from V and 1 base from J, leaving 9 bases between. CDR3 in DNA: TGCAGCGTGCAACAGGGGAACACTGAAGCTTTCTTT. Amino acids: CSVQQGNTEAFF.